This T cell receptor beta chain was recovered during a study of cytomegalovirus exposure and HLA in healthy donors. Study-wide results and caveats: The authors judged a highly shared variant cluster likely a sequencing artifact.

This CDR3 comprises 13 residues. J was trimmed by 7 bases and V by 8 bases; bases with no gene match: 10. Looked up from germline, CDR1 is MDHEN and CDR2 is SYDVKM. On this clone itself: Its matching antigen is unknown.

It was with 60 Vbeta and 13 Jbeta primers that the PCR ran. This table comes from immunoSEQ multiplex PCR, and its TCRdb copy is limited to in-frame clones, with some not included. The table records about 160,000 clones, over 80% of them present only once. Unrecorded immune exposure was likely among donors, who were nominally healthy when sampled. The sequence was collected from a young woman in good health and CMV-seronegative. The rearrangement joins TRBV28 to TRBJ1-1; TRBD1 agrees at 7 bases. Sequenced sample: PBMCs. In DNA, the CDR3 is TGTGCCAGCGAGACAGGGCCGACCGGTGAAGCTTTCTTT. Its translation: CASETGPTGEAFF.